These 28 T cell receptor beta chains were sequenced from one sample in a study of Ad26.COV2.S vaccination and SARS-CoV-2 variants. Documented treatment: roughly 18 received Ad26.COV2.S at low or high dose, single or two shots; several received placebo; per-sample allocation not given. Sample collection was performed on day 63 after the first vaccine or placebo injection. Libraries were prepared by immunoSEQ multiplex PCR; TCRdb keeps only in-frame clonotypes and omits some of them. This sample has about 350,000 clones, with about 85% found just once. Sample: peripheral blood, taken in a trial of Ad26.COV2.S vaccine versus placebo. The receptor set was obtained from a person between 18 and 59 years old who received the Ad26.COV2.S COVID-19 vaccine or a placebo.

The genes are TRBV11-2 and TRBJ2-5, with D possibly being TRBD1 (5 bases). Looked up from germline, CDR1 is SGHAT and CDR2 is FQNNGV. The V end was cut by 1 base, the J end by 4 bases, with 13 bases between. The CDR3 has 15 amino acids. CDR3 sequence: CASSLVTGRGETQYF. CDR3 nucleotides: TGTGCCAGCAGCTTAGTTACAGGCCGAGGAGAGACCCAGTACTTC.

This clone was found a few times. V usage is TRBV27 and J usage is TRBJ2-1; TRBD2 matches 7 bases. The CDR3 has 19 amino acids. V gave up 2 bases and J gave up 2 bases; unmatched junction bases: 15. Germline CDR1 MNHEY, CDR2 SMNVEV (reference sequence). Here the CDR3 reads CASSLPSGRSRSPYNEQFF. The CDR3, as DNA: TGTGCCAGCAGTTTACCATCCGGGAGGTCCCGTTCACCCTACAATGAGCAGTTCTTC.

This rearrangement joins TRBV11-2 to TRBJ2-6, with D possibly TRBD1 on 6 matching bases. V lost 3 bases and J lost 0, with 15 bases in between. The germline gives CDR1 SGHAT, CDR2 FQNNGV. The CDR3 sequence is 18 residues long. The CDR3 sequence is CASSFTTGDLSGANVLTF. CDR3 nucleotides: TGTGCCAGCAGCTTTACGACAGGTGACCTCTCTGGGGCCAACGTCCTGACTTTC.

This CDR3 is CASSSVQNGASEQFF. CDR3 nucleotide sequence: TGTGCCAGCAGCTCAGTGCAGAACGGGGCGAGTGAGCAGTTCTTC. The rearrangement links TRBV7-2 to TRBJ2-1; either TRBD1 or TRBD2 may supply D (5 bases each). This CDR3 region has 15 residues. CDR1 is SGHTA and CDR2 is FQGNSA in the germline V gene. V dropped 4 bases and J dropped 9 bases, with 19 bases sitting between them. Drawing the rest from reference TRBV7-2 and TRBJ2-1, the complete variable domain is GAGVSQSPSNKVTEKGKDVELRCDPISGHTALYWYRQSLGQGLEFLIYFQGNSAPDKSGLPSDRFSAERTGGSVSTLTIQRTQQEDSAVYLCASSSVQNGASEQFFGPGTRLTVL.

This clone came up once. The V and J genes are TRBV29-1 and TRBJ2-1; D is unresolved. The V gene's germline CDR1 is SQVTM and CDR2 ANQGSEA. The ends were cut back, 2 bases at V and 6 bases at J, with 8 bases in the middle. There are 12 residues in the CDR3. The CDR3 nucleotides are TGCAGCGTTGAATTAACTATCAATGAGCAGTTCTTC. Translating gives CSVELTINEQFF.

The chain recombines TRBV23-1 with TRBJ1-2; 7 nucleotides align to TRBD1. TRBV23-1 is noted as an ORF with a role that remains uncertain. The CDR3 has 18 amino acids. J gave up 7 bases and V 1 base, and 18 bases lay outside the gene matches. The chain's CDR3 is CASSQYAAQEGAPGGYTF. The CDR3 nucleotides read TGCGCCAGCAGTCAATACGCCGCCCAGGAGGGGGCGCCGGGTGGCTACACCTTC.

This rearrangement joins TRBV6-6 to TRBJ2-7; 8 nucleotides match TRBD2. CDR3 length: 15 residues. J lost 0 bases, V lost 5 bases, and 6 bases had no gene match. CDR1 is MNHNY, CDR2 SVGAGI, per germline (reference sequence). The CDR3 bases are TGTGCCAGCAGTGGGGGACTAGGGATCTCCTACGAGCAGTACTTC. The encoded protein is CASSGGLGISYEQYF.

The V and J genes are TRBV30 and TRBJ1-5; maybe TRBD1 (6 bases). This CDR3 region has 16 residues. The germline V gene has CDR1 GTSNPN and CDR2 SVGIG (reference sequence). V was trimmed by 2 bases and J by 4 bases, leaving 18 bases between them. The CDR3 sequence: CAWSHRKGVPNQPQHF. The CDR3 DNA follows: TGTGCCTGGAGTCACAGGAAGGGGGTACCTAATCAGCCCCAGCATTTT.

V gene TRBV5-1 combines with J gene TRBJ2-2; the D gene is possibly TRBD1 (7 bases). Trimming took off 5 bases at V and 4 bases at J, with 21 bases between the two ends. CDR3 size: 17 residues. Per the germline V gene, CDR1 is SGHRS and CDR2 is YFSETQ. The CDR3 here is CASREGQTTYLTGELFF. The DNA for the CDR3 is TGCGCCAGCAGGGAGGGACAGACAACCTACCTCACCGGGGAGCTGTTTTTT.

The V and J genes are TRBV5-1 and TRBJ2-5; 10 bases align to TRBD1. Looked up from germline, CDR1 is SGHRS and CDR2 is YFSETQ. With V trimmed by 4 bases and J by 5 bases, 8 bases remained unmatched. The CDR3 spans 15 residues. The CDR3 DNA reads TGCGCCAGCAGCGGAAGGACAGGGGGTCTGGAGACCCAGTACTTC. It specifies CASSGRTGGLETQYF.

CDR3 sequence reads: CAWSFPPGRPEKLFF. The CDR3 DNA reads TGTGCCTGGAGTTTCCCCCCGGGACGACCTGAAAAACTGTTTTTT. V gene TRBV30 combines with J gene TRBJ1-4, with D perhaps matching TRBD1 (5 bases). The CDR3 is made up of 15 amino acids. V gave up 2 bases and J gave up 7 bases, with 17 bases separating them. Looked up from germline, CDR1 is GTSNPN and CDR2 is SVGIG (reference sequence).

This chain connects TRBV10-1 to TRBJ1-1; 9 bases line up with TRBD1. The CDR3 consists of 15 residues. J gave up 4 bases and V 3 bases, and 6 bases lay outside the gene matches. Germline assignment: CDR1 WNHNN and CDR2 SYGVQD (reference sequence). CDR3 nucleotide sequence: TGCGCCAGCAGTGATGCGGGACAGGGCATCACTGAAGCTTTCTTT. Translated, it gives CASSDAGQGITEAFF.

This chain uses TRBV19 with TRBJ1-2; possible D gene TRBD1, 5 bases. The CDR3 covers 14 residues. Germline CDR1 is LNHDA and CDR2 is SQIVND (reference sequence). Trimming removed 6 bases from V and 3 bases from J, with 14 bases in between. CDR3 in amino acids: CASSLSGTDYGYTF. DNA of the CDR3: TGTGCCAGTAGCCTATCCGGGACGGACTATGGCTACACCTTC. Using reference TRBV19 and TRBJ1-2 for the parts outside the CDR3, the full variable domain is DGGITQSPKYLFRKEGQNVTLSCEQNLNHDAMYWYRQDPGQGLRLIYYSQIVNDFQKGDIAEGYSVSREKKESFPLTVTSAQKNPTAFYLCASSLSGTDYGYTFGSGTRLTVV.

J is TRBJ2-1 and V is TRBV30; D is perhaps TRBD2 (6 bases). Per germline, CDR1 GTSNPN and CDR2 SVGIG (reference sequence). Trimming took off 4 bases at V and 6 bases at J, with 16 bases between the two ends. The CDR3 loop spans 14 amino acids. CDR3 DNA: TGTGCCTGGAACCGGGACCTGGGAGGCAATGAGCAGTTCTTC. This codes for CAWNRDLGGNEQFF.

The DNA of the CDR3 is TGTGCCAGTCGACTAGCGGGGATTTCCGGGGAGCTGTTTTTT. Translated: CASRLAGISGELFF. This chain joins TRBV19 and TRBJ2-2, with 11 bases that match TRBD2. The junction had 5 bases not matched to a gene; V was cut back by 8 bases and J by 6 bases. The CDR3 runs to 14 residues. Germline V lookup: CDR1 LNHDA, CDR2 SQIVND (reference sequence).

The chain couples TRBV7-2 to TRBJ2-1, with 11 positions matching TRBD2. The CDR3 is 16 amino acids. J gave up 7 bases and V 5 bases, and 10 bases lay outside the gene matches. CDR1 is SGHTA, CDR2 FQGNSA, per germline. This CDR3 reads CASSAILAGGINEQFF. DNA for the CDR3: TGTGCCAGCAGCGCCATTTTAGCGGGAGGGATAAATGAGCAGTTCTTC. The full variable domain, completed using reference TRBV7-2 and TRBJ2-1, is GAGVSQSPSNKVTEKGKDVELRCDPISGHTALYWYRQSLGQGLEFLIYFQGNSAPDKSGLPSDRFSAERTGGSVSTLTIQRTQQEDSAVYLCASSAILAGGINEQFFGPGTRLTVL.

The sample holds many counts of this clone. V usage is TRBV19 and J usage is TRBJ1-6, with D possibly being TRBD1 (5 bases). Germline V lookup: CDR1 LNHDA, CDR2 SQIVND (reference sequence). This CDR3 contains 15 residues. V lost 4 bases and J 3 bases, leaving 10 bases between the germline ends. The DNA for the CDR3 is TGTGCCAGTAGTAACCAGGGACTCTATAATTCACCCCTCCACTTT. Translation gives CASSNQGLYNSPLHF. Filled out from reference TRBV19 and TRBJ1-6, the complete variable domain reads DGGITQSPKYLFRKEGQNVTLSCEQNLNHDAMYWYRQDPGQGLRLIYYSQIVNDFQKGDIAEGYSVSREKKESFPLTVTSAQKNPTAFYLCASSNQGLYNSPLHFGNGTRLTVT.

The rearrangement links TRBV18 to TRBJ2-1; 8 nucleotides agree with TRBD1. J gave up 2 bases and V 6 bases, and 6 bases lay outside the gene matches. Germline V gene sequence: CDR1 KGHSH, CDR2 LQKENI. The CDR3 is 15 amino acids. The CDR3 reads CASSHDRGTYNEQFF. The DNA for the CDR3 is TGTGCCAGCTCGCACGACAGGGGCACCTACAATGAGCAGTTCTTC. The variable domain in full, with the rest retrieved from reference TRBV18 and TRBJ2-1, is NAGVMQNPRHLVRRRGQEARLRCSPMKGHSHVYWYRQLPEEGLKFMVYLQKENIIDESGMPKERFSAEFPKEGPSILRIQQVVRGDSAAYFCASSHDRGTYNEQFFGPGTRLTVL.

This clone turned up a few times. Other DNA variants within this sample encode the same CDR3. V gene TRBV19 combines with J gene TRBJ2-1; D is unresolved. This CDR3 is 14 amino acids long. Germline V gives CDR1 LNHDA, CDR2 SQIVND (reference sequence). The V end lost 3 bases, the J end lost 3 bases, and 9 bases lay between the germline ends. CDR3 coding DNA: TGTGCCAGTAGTATTTCTAACAGCTACAATGAGCAGTTCTTC. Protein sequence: CASSISNSYNEQFF.

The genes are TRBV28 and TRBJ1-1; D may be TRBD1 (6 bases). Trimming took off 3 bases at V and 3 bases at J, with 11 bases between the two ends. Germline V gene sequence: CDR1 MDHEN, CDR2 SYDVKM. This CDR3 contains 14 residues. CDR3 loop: CASSFPGADTEAFF. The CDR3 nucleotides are TGTGCCAGCAGTTTTCCGGGGGCGGACACTGAAGCTTTCTTT.

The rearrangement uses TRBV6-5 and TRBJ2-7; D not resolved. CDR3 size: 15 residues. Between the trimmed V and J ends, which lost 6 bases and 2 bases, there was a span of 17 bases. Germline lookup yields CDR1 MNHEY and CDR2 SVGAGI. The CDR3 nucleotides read TGTGCCAGCAGCCCAACCCGAGACGGACCCTACGAGCAGTACTTC. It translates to CASSPTRDGPYEQYF.

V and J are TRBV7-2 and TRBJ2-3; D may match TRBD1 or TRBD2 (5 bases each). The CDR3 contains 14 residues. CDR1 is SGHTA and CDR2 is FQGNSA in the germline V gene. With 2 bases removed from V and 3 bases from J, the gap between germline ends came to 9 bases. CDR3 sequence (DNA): TGTGCCAGCAGCTTACTGGGGGAGACAGATACGCAGTATTTT. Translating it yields CASSLLGETDTQYF. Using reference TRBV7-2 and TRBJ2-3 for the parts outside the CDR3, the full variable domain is GAGVSQSPSNKVTEKGKDVELRCDPISGHTALYWYRQSLGQGLEFLIYFQGNSAPDKSGLPSDRFSAERTGGSVSTLTIQRTQQEDSAVYLCASSLLGETDTQYFGPGTRLTVL.

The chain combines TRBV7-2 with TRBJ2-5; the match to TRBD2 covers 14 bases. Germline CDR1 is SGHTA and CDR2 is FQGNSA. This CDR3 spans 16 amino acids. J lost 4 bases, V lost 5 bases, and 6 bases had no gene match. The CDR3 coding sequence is TGTGCCAGCAGCCCCCCAGGACTAGCGGGAGGAGAGACCCAGTACTTC. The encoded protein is CASSPPGLAGGETQYF.

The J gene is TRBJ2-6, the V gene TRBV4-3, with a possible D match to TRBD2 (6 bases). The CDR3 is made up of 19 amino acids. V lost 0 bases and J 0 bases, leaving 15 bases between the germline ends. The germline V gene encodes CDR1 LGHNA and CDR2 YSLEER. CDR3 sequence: CASSQEVGGADSGANVLTF. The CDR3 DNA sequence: TGCGCCAGCAGCCAAGAGGTAGGAGGGGCGGACTCTGGGGCCAACGTCCTGACTTTC.

The CDR3, as DNA: TGTGCCAGCAGCCAAGTTACAGGGGGTGGGACCCAGTACTTC. It codes for CASSQVTGGGTQYF. The chain is built from TRBV3-1 (or the pseudogene TRBV3-2) and TRBJ2-5; TRBD1 aligns across 8 bases. Germline lookup yields CDR1 LGHDT and CDR2 YNNKEL (reference sequence). V was pared by 1 base and J by 7 bases, with 5 bases of the junction left unmatched. This CDR3 spans 14 amino acids.

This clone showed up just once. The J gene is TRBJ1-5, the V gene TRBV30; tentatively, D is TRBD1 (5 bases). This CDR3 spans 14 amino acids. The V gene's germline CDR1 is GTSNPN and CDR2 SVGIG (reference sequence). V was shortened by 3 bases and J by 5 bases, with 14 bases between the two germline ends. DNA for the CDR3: TGTGCCTGGAGCCCGTCAGGGATTCATCAGCCCCAGCATTTT. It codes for CAWSPSGIHQPQHF. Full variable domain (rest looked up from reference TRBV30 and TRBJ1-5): SQTIHQWPATLVQPVGSPLSLECTVEGTSNPNLYWYRQAAGRGLQLLFYSVGIGQISSEVPQNLSASRPQDRQFILSSKKLLLSDSGFYLCAWSPSGIHQPQHFGDGTRLSIL.

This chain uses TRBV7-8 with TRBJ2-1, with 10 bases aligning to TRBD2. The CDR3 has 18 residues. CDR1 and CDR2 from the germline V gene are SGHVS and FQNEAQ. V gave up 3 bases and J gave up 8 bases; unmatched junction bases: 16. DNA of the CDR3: TGTGCCAGCAGCTTTTTGGCACTAGCGGGATGGTCGCCCGATGAGCAGTTCTTC. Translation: CASSFLALAGWSPDEQFF.

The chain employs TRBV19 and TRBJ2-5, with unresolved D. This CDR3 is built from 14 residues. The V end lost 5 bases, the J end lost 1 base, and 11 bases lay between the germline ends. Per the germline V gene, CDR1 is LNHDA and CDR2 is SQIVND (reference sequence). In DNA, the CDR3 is TGTGCCAGTAGTCCAGGCCGGACCCAAGAGACCCAGTACTTC. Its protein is CASSPGRTQETQYF.